The next 20 T cell receptor beta chains were all read from a single sample in a study of blood T cell repertoires in COVID-19. Clones were sequenced by immunoSEQ multiplex PCR, and TCRdb holds only the in-frame ones, with some missing. Of approximately 120,000 clones listed, 84% were seen once; the top ten hold less than 8%. The sample comprised peripheral blood. The receptors were gathered from a woman aged 45-59 years with acute or convalescent COVID-19.

J is TRBJ1-3 and V is TRBV19, with 11 bases identical to TRBD1. V was clipped by 5 bases and J by 8 bases; unmatched bases: 5. The CDR3 is made up of 14 amino acids. Looked up from germline, CDR1 is LNHDA and CDR2 is SQIVND (reference sequence). The CDR3 sequence is CASSPSGQGDTIYF. The DNA of the CDR3 is TGTGCCAGTAGTCCCTCGGGACAGGGGGACACCATATATTTT.

The V and J genes are TRBV9 and TRBJ1-5; D might be TRBD1 (6 bases). Trimming took off 0 bases at V and 2 bases at J, with 6 bases between the two ends. Germline V CDR1 and CDR2: SGDLS, YYNGEE. The CDR3 extends over 14 amino acids. The CDR3 bases are TGTGCCAGCAGCGTAGCAGGGGGCAATCAGCCCCAGCATTTT. Its translation is CASSVAGGNQPQHF.

The V gene is TRBV4-1, the J gene TRBJ1-1; D gene unclear. Germline CDR1 reads MGHRA; CDR2 reads YSYEKL. Trimming left V 1 base short and J 4 bases short, with 4 bases between. The CDR3 is 12 residues long. CDR3 residues: CASSQGLTEAFF. The CDR3 region has the DNA TGCGCCAGCAGCCAAGGTCTCACTGAAGCTTTCTTT.

The rearrangement joins TRBV9 to TRBJ1-1; the D is unclear. This CDR3 region has 13 residues. Germline V lookup: CDR1 SGDLS, CDR2 YYNGEE. Trimming cost V 5 bases and J 6 bases, with 14 bases left between them. CDR3 DNA sequence: TGTGCCAGCAGTGCGGAAAGATACGCTGAAGCTTTCTTT. Translated, it gives CASSAERYAEAFF.

The chain recombines TRBV7-9 with TRBJ2-2; 7 bases line up with TRBD2. The germline V gene has CDR1 SEHNR and CDR2 FQNEAQ (reference sequence). After removal of 2 bases from V and 5 bases from J, the junction contained 11 bases not matched to a gene. The length of the CDR3 is 17 residues. CDR3 residues: CASSLTQAGSYTGELFF. In DNA form, the CDR3 reads TGTGCCAGCAGCTTAACGCAAGCGGGGTCTTATACCGGGGAGCTGTTTTTT.

CDR3: CAISEQAGYNSPLHF. CDR3 nucleotides: TGTGCCATCAGTGAGCAAGCAGGTTACAATTCACCCCTCCACTTT. The chain carries TRBV10-3 and TRBJ1-6, with D unclear. Germline V gene data show CDR1 as ENHRY and CDR2 as SYGVKD. V was clipped by 2 bases and J by 7 bases, with 12 bases between them. CDR3 length equals 15 residues.

The chain employs TRBV6-5 and TRBJ1-4; 10 bases are shared with TRBD1. The germline V gene has CDR1 MNHEY and CDR2 SVGAGI. V was clipped by 3 bases and J by 5 bases; unmatched bases: 3. This CDR3 region has 15 residues. CDR3 DNA: TGTGCCAGCAGTTATGGGGGACAGGGGAATGAAAAACTGTTTTTT. Its translation is CASSYGGQGNEKLFF.

The rearrangement joins TRBV6-5 to TRBJ2-4, with TRBD1 as a possible D gene (6 bases). Germline assignment: CDR1 MNHEY and CDR2 SVGAGI. The ends were cut back, 0 bases at V and 2 bases at J, with 11 bases in the middle. This CDR3 comprises 16 residues. The CDR3 DNA follows: TGTGCCAGCAGTTACTCGAAACAGGGTTCCAAAAACATTCAGTACTTC. Its protein product is CASSYSKQGSKNIQYF.

About this clone: Other DNA sequences in the sample encode the same CDR3. V gene TRBV5-1 combines with J gene TRBJ2-1; 11 nucleotides align to TRBD2. The germline gives CDR1 SGHRS, CDR2 YFSETQ. Losses at the gene ends were 3 bases for V and 4 bases for J; bases not matched to a gene: 3. The CDR3 has 15 amino acids. This CDR3 is CASSSGTSGYNEQFF. Here the CDR3 DNA reads TGCGCCAGCAGCTCCGGGACTAGCGGTTACAATGAGCAGTTCTTC.

In nucleotides, the CDR3 is TGTGCCAGCAGTACTACAGGGGGCGCGGAAGCTTTCTTT. This encodes CASSTTGGAEAFF. The chain employs TRBV2 and TRBJ1-1; 9 positions match TRBD1. This CDR3 is built from 13 residues. J gave up 8 bases and V 5 bases, and 6 bases lay outside the gene matches. CDR1 is SNHLY, CDR2 FYNNEI, per germline.

The gene calls are TRBV10-1 and TRBJ2-2; 7 bases match TRBD1. In germline, CDR1 is WNHNN, CDR2 SYGVQD (reference sequence). V shed 6 bases, J shed 4 bases, and the junction held 5 bases outside the gene matches. The CDR3 is 14 amino acids. CDR3 protein: CASSRDSRTGELFF. DNA for the CDR3: TGCGCCAGCAGCCGGGACAGCCGCACCGGGGAGCTGTTTTTT.

The rearrangement links TRBV5-5 to TRBJ1-1; unclear D gene. Trimming cost V 3 bases and J 10 bases, with 10 bases left between them. CDR1 and CDR2 from the germline V gene are SGHKS and YYEKEE (reference sequence). The CDR3 is made up of 11 amino acids. The CDR3 region has the DNA TGTGCCAGCAGCTCGGGGAGAGGAGCTTTCTTT. It specifies CASSSGRGAFF.

This clone was counted between two and nine times. Compared with germline, one end of the junction differs, possibly owing to a read error. V and J are TRBV18 and TRBJ1-2, with unresolved D. Germline CDR1 is KGHSH and CDR2 is LQKENI. CDR3 length equals 14 residues. The CDR3 nucleotides read TGTGCCAGCTCACGCGAGCTGGAGGACCCGGGGATCTTCTTC. It encodes CASSRELEDPGIFF.

The V and J genes are TRBV5-1 and TRBJ1-1; 8 bases are a match to TRBD1. The CDR3 totals 14 residues. Germline CDR1 is SGHRS and CDR2 is YFSETQ. The V gene end was trimmed by 2 bases and the J gene end by 4 bases; junction bases not matched to a gene: 4. CDR3 nucleotide sequence: TGCGCCAGCAGCTTTGCGACAGGGGCCACTGAAGCTTTCTTT. The encoded protein is CASSFATGATEAFF.

The chain joins TRBV4-1 to TRBJ1-5, with D possibly being TRBD1 (5 bases). The V gene lost 0 bases and the J gene lost 7 bases, with 19 bases spanning the gap. This CDR3 is 17 amino acids long. In germline, CDR1 is MGHRA, CDR2 YSYEKL. CDR3 residues: CASSQDPPGRGTQPQHF. The CDR3 DNA reads as TGCGCCAGCAGCCAAGATCCTCCAGGGCGAGGCACCCAGCCCCAGCATTTT.

In nucleotides, the CDR3 is TGTGCCAGCAGCTTAACCGGGACAGGGGACGAAAAACTGTTTTTT. It specifies CASSLTGTGDEKLFF. The chain links TRBV6-4 to TRBJ1-4; 10 positions agree with TRBD1. CDR3 length: 15 residues. Trimming took 6 bases from V and 8 from J; bases not matched to a gene: 9. Per germline, CDR1 MRHNA and CDR2 SNTAGT.

The chain couples TRBV5-1 to TRBJ2-5, with TRBD1 identical over 9 bases. With 0 bases clipped from V and 5 bases from J, the junction kept 5 bases outside the gene matches. The V gene's germline CDR1 is SGHRS and CDR2 YFSETQ. This CDR3 is built from 15 residues. The CDR3 here is CASSLGTGDYETQYF. The CDR3 DNA reads as TGCGCCAGCAGCTTGGGGACAGGGGACTATGAGACCCAGTACTTC. The complete variable domain, with remaining parts taken from reference TRBV5-1 and TRBJ2-5, reads KAGVTQTPRYLIKTRGQQVTLSCSPISGHRSVSWYQQTPGQGLQFLFEYFSETQRNKGNFPGRFSGRQFSNSRSEMNVSTLELGDSALYLCASSLGTGDYETQYFGPGTRLLVL.

The chain employs TRBV5-4 and TRBJ2-5, with a weak D call TRBD2 (5 bases). The germline V and J ends were trimmed by 1 base and 5 bases, with 12 bases remaining between them. The CDR3 runs to 14 residues. In germline, CDR1 is SGHNT, CDR2 YYREEE (reference sequence). As DNA, the CDR3 is TGTGCCAGCAGCTTGTTCCCCACGGGGGAGACCCAGTACTTC. Its translation is CASSLFPTGETQYF. The whole variable domain, filled in from reference TRBV5-4 and TRBJ2-5, reads ETGVTQSPTHLIKTRGQQVTLRCSSQSGHNTVSWYQQALGQGPQFIFQYYREEENGRGNFPPRFSGLQFPNYSSELNVNALELDDSALYLCASSLFPTGETQYFGPGTRLLVL.

The chain uses TRBV5-1 and TRBJ2-2; the match to TRBD1 covers 10 bases. The germline V gene encodes CDR1 SGHRS and CDR2 YFSETQ. The CDR3 is 16 amino acids. After removal of 4 bases from V and 4 bases from J, the junction contained 7 bases not matched to a gene. The CDR3 nucleotides are TGCGCCAGCAGCCCGGGGACAGGGGTCAGCACCGGGGAGCTGTTTTTT. This sequence encodes CASSPGTGVSTGELFF.

The rearrangement uses TRBV4-2 and TRBJ1-4; D might be TRBD1 (5 bases). The germline V gene has CDR1 LGHNA and CDR2 YNFKEQ. CDR3 length: 16 residues. With 0 bases removed from V and 3 bases from J, the gap between germline ends came to 11 bases. The CDR3 spells CASSQDRSGANEKLFF. The CDR3 DNA reads TGTGCCAGCAGCCAAGATAGATCGGGGGCTAATGAAAAACTGTTTTTT.